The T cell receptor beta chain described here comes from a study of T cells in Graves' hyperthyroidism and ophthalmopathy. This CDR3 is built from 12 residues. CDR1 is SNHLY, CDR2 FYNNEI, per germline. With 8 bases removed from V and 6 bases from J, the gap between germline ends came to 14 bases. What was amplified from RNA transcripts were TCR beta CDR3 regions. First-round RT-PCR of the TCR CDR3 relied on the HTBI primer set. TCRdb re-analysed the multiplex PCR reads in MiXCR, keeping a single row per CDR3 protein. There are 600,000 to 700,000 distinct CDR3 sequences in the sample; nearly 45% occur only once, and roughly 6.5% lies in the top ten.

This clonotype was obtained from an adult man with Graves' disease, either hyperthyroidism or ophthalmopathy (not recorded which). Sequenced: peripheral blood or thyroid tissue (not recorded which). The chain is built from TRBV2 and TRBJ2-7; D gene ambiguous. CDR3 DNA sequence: TGTGCCAGCTCCCGGGTCGGGTTCGAGCAGTACTTC. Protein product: CASSRVGFEQYF.